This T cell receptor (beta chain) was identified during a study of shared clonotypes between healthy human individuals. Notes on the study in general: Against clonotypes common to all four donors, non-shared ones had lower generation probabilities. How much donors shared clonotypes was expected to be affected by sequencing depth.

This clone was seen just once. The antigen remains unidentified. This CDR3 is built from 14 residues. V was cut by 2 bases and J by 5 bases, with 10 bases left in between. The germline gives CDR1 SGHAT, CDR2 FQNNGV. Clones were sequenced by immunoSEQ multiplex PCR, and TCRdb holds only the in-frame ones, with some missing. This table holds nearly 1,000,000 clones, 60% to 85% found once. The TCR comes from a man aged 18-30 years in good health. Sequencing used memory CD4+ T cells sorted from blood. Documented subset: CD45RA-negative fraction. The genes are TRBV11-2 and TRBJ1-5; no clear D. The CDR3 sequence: CASSLYCWDQPQHF. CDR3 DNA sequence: TGTGCCAGCAGCTTATATTGTTGGGATCAGCCCCAGCATTTT.